The subject of this entry is one T cell receptor (beta chain). What it binds is not known. The unsorted libraries were produced from 2 million PBMCs held at -80 C. Each TCR transcript was tagged with a 10-nucleotide random UMI during 5'RACE. A single run covered 15-18 subjects with over 180 million TCR-beta sequences. TCRdb called the 5' RACE reads again in MiXCR, with one record for every CDR3 protein. Of tens of thousands of distinct CDR3 sequences listed, around 4.5% are singletons. The CDR3 has 18 residues. Germline assignment: CDR1 SGHRS and CDR2 YFSETQ. V was clipped by 3 bases and J by 5 bases; unmatched bases: 13. This sample is drawn from a study of neurological immune-mediated disorders. Study results and caveats: On phylogenetic grouping, the repertoires of 18 of 34 multiple sclerosis patients fell within one related-CDR3 cluster, constituting a possible signature.

Source material: PBMCs. This chain joins TRBV5-1 and TRBJ2-2, with 10 nucleotides matching TRBD2. The clonotype comes from a woman aged 60 to 75 with multiple sclerosis. The CDR3 loop reads CASSWAASGSRGTGELFF. DNA of the CDR3: TGCGCCAGCAGCTGGGCCGCTAGCGGGAGTCGTGGAACCGGGGAGCTGTTTTTT.